This entry lists 22 T cell receptor beta chains sequenced from one sample in a study of cytomegalovirus exposure and HLA in healthy donors. PCR primers comprised 60 Vbeta and 13 Jbeta primers. Assay: immunoSEQ multiplex PCR; the TCRdb copy retains only in-frame clones and omits some. Among approximately 150,000 clones listed, around 81% were seen once. The specimen sequenced was PBMCs. The receptor source for this set is a woman aged 45-65 years in good health and CMV-seronegative.

The chain recombines TRBV6-5 with TRBJ1-2, with D uncertain. V was pared by 2 bases and J by 4 bases, with 8 bases between. Germline CDR1 is MNHEY and CDR2 is SVGAGI. CDR3 length equals 13 residues. The CDR3 protein is CASSYGPGYGYTF. The CDR3, as DNA: TGTGCCAGCAGTTACGGGCCCGGCTATGGCTACACCTTC.

This clone appeared once. The identical CDR3 is also encoded by other nucleotide sequences in the sample. The chain recombines TRBV7-9 with TRBJ1-4, with TRBD1 identical over 11 bases. Looked up from germline, CDR1 is SEHNR and CDR2 is FQNEAQ (reference sequence). CDR3 size: 14 residues. With V trimmed by 4 bases and J by 6 bases, 1 base remained unmatched. This chain's CDR3 is CASSSGQGDEKLFF. The CDR3 DNA follows: TGTGCCAGCAGCTCGGGACAGGGGGATGAAAAACTGTTTTTT.

The chain links TRBV7-2 to TRBJ1-1; 9 nucleotides line up with TRBD1. CDR1 and CDR2 from the germline V gene are SGHTA and FQGNSA. The CDR3 has 15 residues. J gave up 10 bases and V 2 bases, and 11 bases lay outside the gene matches. CDR3 DNA: TGTGCCAGCAGCTTAAACACAGGGGGCTTTTTTGGAGCTTTCTTT. Protein product: CASSLNTGGFFGAFF.

This clone was detected only a few times. The chain carries TRBV7-9 and TRBJ2-7; no firm D call. Trimming shortened V by 5 bases and J by 2 bases, and 13 bases separated the two germline ends. The CDR3 sequence is 14 residues long. In germline, CDR1 is SEHNR, CDR2 FQNEAQ (reference sequence). The CDR3 loop reads CASSRPTNPYEQYF. The CDR3 DNA reads as TGTGCCAGCAGCCGACCGACAAACCCCTACGAGCAGTACTTC.

Comment on this clone: The same CDR3 is also encoded by other DNA sequences in this sample. The V gene is TRBV7-2, the J gene TRBJ2-3; 9 bases line up with TRBD1. This CDR3 contains 14 residues. CDR1 is SGHTA, CDR2 FQGNSA, per germline. V shed 5 bases and J 6 bases; nucleotides not matched to a gene: 6. For the CDR3, the DNA is TGTGCCAGCAGCCCGAGGACAGGGGTTGATACGCAGTATTTT. Translated: CASSPRTGVDTQYF.

The V and J genes are TRBV30 and TRBJ2-2; D gene unclear. This CDR3 is 13 amino acids long. CDR1 and CDR2 (germline): GTSNPN, SVGIG (reference sequence). V lost 2 bases and J 0 bases, leaving 4 bases between the germline ends. The CDR3 spells CAWSYTNTGELFF. CDR3 sequence (DNA): TGTGCCTGGAGTTACACGAACACCGGGGAGCTGTTTTTT. The full variable domain, its missing parts supplied by reference TRBV30 and TRBJ2-2, is SQTIHQWPATLVQPVGSPLSLECTVEGTSNPNLYWYRQAAGRGLQLLFYSVGIGQISSEVPQNLSASRPQDRQFILSSKKLLLSDSGFYLCAWSYTNTGELFFGEGSRLTVL.

The chain links TRBV28 to TRBJ1-4; D remains unclear. Germline assignment: CDR1 MDHEN and CDR2 SYDVKM. V was cut by 7 bases and J by 4 bases, with 13 bases left in between. The CDR3 has 14 amino acids. The CDR3 loop reads CASTSRPDNEKLFF. The CDR3 DNA reads TGTGCCAGCACCTCGAGGCCCGATAATGAAAAACTGTTTTTT.

This chain uses TRBV28 with TRBJ2-7; TRBD2 might be the D (5 bases). The V gene lost 4 bases and the J gene lost 4 bases, with 14 bases spanning the gap. The CDR3 length is 14 residues. CDR1 and CDR2 from the germline V gene are MDHEN and SYDVKM. The CDR3 sequence: CASSSPVWEYEQYF. The CDR3 DNA follows: TGTGCCAGCAGTTCCCCCGTTTGGGAGTACGAGCAGTACTTC.

The chain has TRBV7-9 and TRBJ1-4; 8 nucleotides agree with TRBD1. The CDR3 is 14 residues long. The germline CDR1 and CDR2 sequences are SEHNR and FQNEAQ (reference sequence). V lost 5 bases and J lost 5; bases outside the gene matches: 4. CDR3 in amino acids: CASSTGQVNEKLFF. The CDR3 bases are TGTGCCAGCAGCACGGGACAGGTGAATGAAAAACTGTTTTTT.

V and J are TRBV5-6 and TRBJ2-3; 7 bases fit TRBD2. In germline, CDR1 is SGHDT, CDR2 YYEEEE. Trimming at V came to 2 bases and at J to 3 bases, leaving 0 bases not matched to a gene. The CDR3 spans 13 residues. This CDR3 reads CASSLLATDTQYF. The DNA of the CDR3 is TGTGCCAGCAGCTTACTAGCGACAGATACGCAGTATTTT. Variable domain in full (rest from reference TRBV5-6 and TRBJ2-3): DAGVTQSPTHLIKTRGQQVTLRCSPKSGHDTVSWYQQALGQGPQFIFQYYEEEERQRGNFPDRFSGHQFPNYSSELNVNALLLGDSALYLCASSLLATDTQYFGPGTRLTVL.

This chain links TRBV19 with TRBJ1-5, with no clear D. Germline V lookup: CDR1 LNHDA, CDR2 SQIVND (reference sequence). V was pared by 7 bases and J by 7 bases, with 14 bases between. This CDR3 has 13 residues. CDR3: CASTLGGRQPQHF. Here the CDR3 DNA reads TGTGCCAGTACCCTAGGAGGTCGACAGCCCCAGCATTTT.

The chain recombines TRBV5-4 with TRBJ2-1; TRBD2 matches 9 bases. The CDR3 loop spans 14 amino acids. The V segment lost 3 bases and the J segment 10 bases; nucleotides outside the gene matches: 8. Germline CDR1 is SGHNT and CDR2 is YYREEE (reference sequence). Here the CDR3 reads CASSSPSGTREQFF. The CDR3, as DNA: TGTGCCAGCAGCTCTCCTAGCGGGACGCGAGAGCAGTTCTTC.

The chain has TRBV7-2 and TRBJ2-1; D is possibly TRBD2 (7 bases). The germline CDR1 and CDR2 sequences are SGHTA and FQGNSA. The CDR3 runs 15 residues. V was trimmed by 5 bases and J by 7 bases, leaving 18 bases between them. CDR3 in DNA: TGTGCCAGCAGCCCTCCCCGGGGGGCTCGGAATGAGCAGTTCTTC. Translation gives CASSPPRGARNEQFF. The complete variable domain, with remaining parts taken from reference TRBV7-2 and TRBJ2-1, reads GAGVSQSPSNKVTEKGKDVELRCDPISGHTALYWYRQSLGQGLEFLIYFQGNSAPDKSGLPSDRFSAERTGGSVSTLTIQRTQQEDSAVYLCASSPPRGARNEQFFGPGTRLTVL.

This clone was observed once. CDR3 sequence: CASSRDTLTDTQYF. The CDR3 DNA sequence: TGTGCCAGCAGCCGGGACACCCTCACAGATACGCAGTATTTT. This sequence joins TRBV11-3 and TRBJ2-3, with D tentatively TRBD1 (6 bases). The V gene's germline CDR1 is SGHNT and CDR2 YENEEA. V was shortened by 5 bases and J by 2 bases, with 11 bases between the two germline ends. The CDR3 length is 14 residues.

In this sample, this clone turned up a few times. The chain couples TRBV5-6 to TRBJ1-5, with 8 positions matching TRBD1. Germline assignment: CDR1 SGHDT and CDR2 YYEEEE. CDR3 length equals 14 residues. Trimming removed 4 bases from V and 3 bases from J; junction bases left unmatched: 3. CDR3 nucleotides: TGTGCCAGCAGCCTGGGACAGGTCAATCAGCCCCAGCATTTT. It is translated as CASSLGQVNQPQHF. Variable domain in full (rest from reference TRBV5-6 and TRBJ1-5): DAGVTQSPTHLIKTRGQQVTLRCSPKSGHDTVSWYQQALGQGPQFIFQYYEEEERQRGNFPDRFSGHQFPNYSSELNVNALLLGDSALYLCASSLGQVNQPQHFGDGTRLSIL.

This clone has just one count. V gene TRBV15 combines with J gene TRBJ1-2; 11 nucleotides align to TRBD1. Germline CDR1 is LNHNV and CDR2 is YYDKDF (reference sequence). This CDR3 contains 13 residues. V trimming: 1 base; J trimming: 8 bases; junction bases outside the gene matches: 0. CDR3 coding DNA: TGTGCCACCAGCAGAGGGACAGGGGGCGGCTACACCTTC. This encodes CATSRGTGGGYTF.

The genes are TRBV5-1 and TRBJ2-1; 13 bases line up with TRBD2. There are 15 residues in the CDR3. V lost 4 bases, J lost 7 bases, and 5 bases stayed unmatched. Germline CDR1 reads SGHRS; CDR2 reads YFSETQ. CDR3: CASSRTSGSGNEQFF. CDR3 nucleotides: TGCGCCAGCAGCCGGACTAGCGGGAGTGGGAATGAGCAGTTCTTC.

V and J are TRBV11-2 and TRBJ2-7; D is possibly TRBD2 (5 bases). Trimming shortened V by 1 base and J by 6 bases, and 19 bases separated the two germline ends. The germline V gene has CDR1 SGHAT and CDR2 FQNNGV. The CDR3 contains 16 residues. CDR3 DNA: TGTGCCAGCAGCTTAGTCTCTGTGGGAGTGACGTTCGAGCAGTACTTC. Its protein product is CASSLVSVGVTFEQYF. The whole variable domain, remainder taken from reference TRBV11-2 and TRBJ2-7, is EAGVAQSPRYKIIEKRQSVAFWCNPISGHATLYWYQQILGQGPKLLIQFQNNGVVDDSQLPKDRFSAERLKGVDSTLKIQPAKLEDSAVYLCASSLVSVGVTFEQYFGPGTRLTVT.

The V and J genes are TRBV7-9 and TRBJ2-3; TRBD2 aligns across 9 bases. The CDR3 is 18 amino acids. Germline values: CDR1 SEHNR, CDR2 FQNEAQ (reference sequence). J gave up 3 bases and V 1 base, and 11 bases lay outside the gene matches. The CDR3 region has the DNA TGTGCCAGCAGCTTAGGGGCACCTAGCGGGATTTTTACAGATACGCAGTATTTT. Translating it yields CASSLGAPSGIFTDTQYF.

This clone was counted between two and nine times. V gene TRBV5-4 combines with J gene TRBJ2-2; perhaps TRBD2 as D (5 bases). CDR1 is SGHNT and CDR2 is YYREEE in the germline V gene (reference sequence). The CDR3 loop spans 15 amino acids. The germline V and J ends were trimmed by 4 bases and 5 bases, with 15 bases remaining between them. In nucleotides, the CDR3 is TGTGCCAGCAGCCTAGTTGGGAGTAGAACCGGGGAGCTGTTTTTT. Translation: CASSLVGSRTGELFF.

Of note for this clone: The identical CDR3 is also encoded by other nucleotide sequences in the sample. This rearrangement joins TRBV7-2 to TRBJ1-5, with 7 nucleotides matching TRBD1. The V segment lost 5 bases and the J segment 7 bases; nucleotides outside the gene matches: 2. The CDR3 covers 12 residues. Looked up from germline, CDR1 is SGHTA and CDR2 is FQGNSA. Written as DNA, the CDR3 is TGTGCCAGCAGCCCAGGGGGGCAGCCCCAGCATTTT. Its protein is CASSPGGQPQHF.

Here the CDR3 DNA reads TGTGCCAGCAGCAACGGACAGGGCTACACCGGGGAGCTGTTTTTT. Translating it yields CASSNGQGYTGELFF. The chain uses TRBV6-6 and TRBJ2-2; 8 bases agree with TRBD1. Germline V lookup: CDR1 MNHNY, CDR2 SVGAGI (reference sequence). This CDR3 has 15 residues. V shed 6 bases, J shed 3 bases, and the junction held 6 bases outside the gene matches.